This record covers a single TCR beta chain. Its target is unknown. The entry originates in a study of monozygotic twins with inflammatory bowel disease. Study-level points and caveats: What may have added variability to patient repertoires is that immunosuppressive treatments differed. Data gave no support to a single strong signal or clonotype associated with IBD. On the inverse Simpson index, IBD patients scored lower for TCRbeta diversity than healthy co-twins.

In germline, CDR1 is MNHNY, CDR2 SVGAGI (reference sequence). The CDR3 has 11 amino acids. TCRdb reprocessed the 5' RACE reads and reports one entry per CDR3 protein, with no DNA. This sample's table has about 210,000 distinct CDR3 sequences. This sequence was found in a human donor with ulcerative colitis or Crohn's disease, or a healthy co-twin of an affected twin (not recorded which). This chain joins TRBV6-6 and TRBJ1-2. The sequencing sample was made of blood. CDR3 region: CASWNSYGYTF.